A single sample is the source of the 32 T cell receptor beta chains below, sequenced in a study of a mutant IDH1 vaccine in newly diagnosed glioma. These receptors lack a known antigen. The assay was immunoSEQ multiplex PCR, and TCRdb's table has in-frame clones only and misses some. The sample lists roughly 50,000 clones; around 80% were seen once. The time point was: week 35, safety follow-up. Topical imiquimod accompanied each vaccine dose, which consisted of 300 ug of mutant IDH1 20-mer peptide. The sequencing here drew on PBMCs, taken from a glioma patient whose treatment included an IDH1 peptide vaccine. The receptors originated from a man aged 40-49 years with glioma.

This rearrangement joins TRBV5-8 to TRBJ2-7; no clear D gene. Per the germline V gene, CDR1 is SGHTS and CDR2 is YDEGEE. V shed 2 bases and J shed 3 bases, with 12 bases lying between them. The CDR3 covers 14 residues. The DNA for the CDR3 is TGTGCCAGCAGCTTTCGACCTAACAGCTACGAGCAGTACTTC. It encodes CASSFRPNSYEQYF.

This clone was seen once. This chain connects TRBV28 to TRBJ1-4; D unclear. Trimming cost V 6 bases and J 6 bases, with 11 bases left between them. This CDR3 has 13 residues. CDR1 is MDHEN, CDR2 SYDVKM, per germline. DNA for the CDR3: TGTGCCAGCAGGGTTTCTGGGCATGAAAAACTGTTTTTT. It codes for CASRVSGHEKLFF. The full variable domain, its missing parts supplied by reference TRBV28 and TRBJ1-4, is DVKVTQSSRYLVKRTGEKVFLECVQDMDHENMFWYRQDPGLGLRLIYFSYDVKMKEKGDIPEGYSVSREKKERFSLILESASTNQTSMYLCASRVSGHEKLFFGSGTQLSVL.

This chain joins TRBV6-6 and TRBJ2-7; the D gene could be TRBD1 or TRBD2 (5 bases each). Deletions cut 6 bases from V and 0 bases from J, with 15 bases between. CDR3 size: 15 residues. Germline V CDR1 and CDR2: MNHNY, SVGAGI (reference sequence). CDR3 bases: TGTGCCAGCAGCCCTACCGGGACGCTCTCCTACGAGCAGTACTTC. This sequence encodes CASSPTGTLSYEQYF.

The chain combines TRBV4-1 with TRBJ1-6; 7 bases match TRBD1. Trimming removed 1 base from V and 3 bases from J; junction bases left unmatched: 3. This CDR3 contains 16 residues. Germline-derived CDR1 and CDR2 are MGHRA and YSYEKL. This chain's CDR3 is CASSQGQGNYNSPLHF. For the CDR3, the DNA is TGCGCCAGCAGCCAAGGACAGGGAAACTATAATTCACCCCTCCACTTT.

V and J are TRBV6-5 and TRBJ2-4; 9 nucleotides line up with TRBD1. Trimming took 5 bases from V and 4 from J; bases not matched to a gene: 3. Germline CDR1 MNHEY, CDR2 SVGAGI. This CDR3 is built from 14 residues. This chain's CDR3 is CASSPGTGKNIQYF. The CDR3 DNA sequence: TGTGCCAGCAGTCCCGGGACAGGGAAAAACATTCAGTACTTC.

The chain joins TRBV6-1 to TRBJ1-1; D is uncertain. This CDR3 is 12 amino acids long. V was cut by 6 bases and J by 5 bases, with 10 bases left in between. Germline-derived CDR1 and CDR2 are MNHNS and SASEGT. The CDR3 bases are TGTGCCAGCAGGCGACCGAGTACTGAAGCTTTCTTT. This sequence encodes CASRRPSTEAFF.

In its sample, this clone was seen once. The CDR3 spells CASRAGLLNEQFF. The CDR3 DNA follows: TGTGCCAGCAGAGCGGGGTTGCTCAATGAGCAGTTCTTC. The V call is TRBV27, the J call TRBJ2-1; 7 nucleotides line up with TRBD2. In germline, CDR1 is MNHEY, CDR2 SMNVEV (reference sequence). This CDR3 is 13 amino acids long. J gave up 6 bases and V 6 bases, and 5 bases lay outside the gene matches.

The CDR3 DNA reads TGTGCCAGCAGGACGGGGACGGGGAATTCACCCCTCCACTTT. This encodes CASRTGTGNSPLHF. The chain couples TRBV6-5 to TRBJ1-6; the D gene is possibly TRBD1 (5 bases). CDR1 and CDR2 (germline): MNHEY, SVGAGI. CDR3 length: 14 amino acids. Trimming pared 6 bases from V and 7 bases from J, leaving 13 bases between.

The CDR3 nucleotides read TGTGCCAGCAGCTTCTCGGGACAGGGGATTGACTCCTACGAGCAGTACTTC. Its translation: CASSFSGQGIDSYEQYF. The chain joins TRBV5-5 to TRBJ2-7; 10 nucleotides match TRBD1. This CDR3 region has 17 residues. Germline V gene lookup returns CDR1 SGHKS and CDR2 YYEKEE (reference sequence). Trimming at V came to 2 bases and at J to 0 bases, leaving 8 bases not matched to a gene.

This rearrangement joins TRBV5-1 to TRBJ1-6; D might be TRBD1 (6 bases). The length of the CDR3 is 14 residues. The germline V and J ends were trimmed by 4 bases and 3 bases, with 8 bases remaining between them. Germline V gives CDR1 SGHRS, CDR2 YFSETQ. The CDR3 sequence is CASSVDSYNSPLHF. CDR3 sequence (DNA): TGCGCCAGCAGCGTGGACAGCTATAATTCACCCCTCCACTTT. The full variable domain, in which reference TRBV5-1 and TRBJ1-6 provide the parts outside the CDR3, is KAGVTQTPRYLIKTRGQQVTLSCSPISGHRSVSWYQQTPGQGLQFLFEYFSETQRNKGNFPGRFSGRQFSNSRSEMNVSTLELGDSALYLCASSVDSYNSPLHFGNGTRLTVT.

Sample share makes this clone medium-sized (0.01 to 0.1%). J is TRBJ2-1 and V is TRBV5-6; D perhaps matches TRBD2 (6 bases). This CDR3 has 12 residues. V dropped 4 bases and J dropped 9 bases, with 11 bases sitting between them. CDR1 and CDR2 from the germline V gene are SGHDT and YYEEEE. The CDR3 is CASSRTSTEQFF. The CDR3 coding sequence is TGTGCCAGCAGCCGAACTAGCACTGAGCAGTTCTTC.

The chain carries TRBV9 and TRBJ2-3; D remains unclear. The V gene lost 0 bases and the J gene lost 5 bases, with 7 bases spanning the gap. CDR1 is SGDLS, CDR2 YYNGEE, per germline. This CDR3 comprises 13 residues. The CDR3 DNA follows: TGTGCCAGCAGCGTAGCATTTGGAGATACGCAGTATTTT. It translates to CASSVAFGDTQYF.

This chain uses TRBV5-1 with TRBJ2-5, with D tentatively TRBD1 or TRBD2 (5 bases each). The CDR3 has 13 amino acids. CDR1 is SGHRS and CDR2 is YFSETQ in the germline V gene. Deletions cut 4 bases from V and 7 bases from J, with 14 bases between. The CDR3 region is CASSRLGLATQYF. CDR3 DNA sequence: TGCGCCAGCAGCCGGCTGGGGCTAGCGACCCAGTACTTC.

This clone was observed once. The chain uses TRBV29-1 and TRBJ1-3, with D perhaps TRBD1 (6 bases). V gave up 7 bases and J gave up 3 bases, with 13 bases separating them. Germline CDR1 is SQVTM and CDR2 is ANQGSEA. The CDR3 is 13 amino acids. CDR3: CSAQGLYGNTIYF. The CDR3 DNA follows: TGCAGCGCACAGGGTCTTTATGGAAACACCATATATTTT.

The rearrangement uses TRBV7-8 and TRBJ2-7; D not resolved. This CDR3 region has 14 residues. The V end was cut by 0 bases, the J end by 0 bases, with 6 bases between. Germline CDR1 reads SGHVS; CDR2 reads FQNEAQ. This CDR3 is CASSLAAYSYEQYF. Here the CDR3 DNA reads TGTGCCAGCAGCTTAGCAGCATACTCCTACGAGCAGTACTTC.

J is TRBJ1-2 and V is TRBV6-5; D is undetermined. The CDR3 runs 13 residues. The germline gives CDR1 MNHEY, CDR2 SVGAGI. Deletions cut 5 bases from V and 3 bases from J, with 10 bases between. CDR3 region: CASSEETHYGYTF. The CDR3 DNA follows: TGTGCCAGCAGTGAAGAGACTCACTATGGCTACACCTTC.

The chain joins TRBV7-9 to TRBJ2-3; 9 nucleotides agree with TRBD2. Germline-derived CDR1 and CDR2 are SEHNR and FQNEAQ (reference sequence). CDR3 length equals 15 residues. The V gene end was trimmed by 3 bases and the J gene end by 2 bases; junction bases not matched to a gene: 3. The DNA of the CDR3 is TGTGCCAGCAGCTTGCGGGGGGGCCTCACAGATACGCAGTATTTT. Translated: CASSLRGGLTDTQYF. Full variable domain (rest looked up from reference TRBV7-9 and TRBJ2-3): DTGVSQNPRHKITKRGQNVTFRCDPISEHNRLYWYRQTLGQGPEFLTYFQNEAQLEKSRLLSDRFSAERPKGSFSTLEIQRTEQGDSAMYLCASSLRGGLTDTQYFGPGTRLTVL.

V and J are TRBV5-6 and TRBJ1-2, with D unclear. Deletions cut 0 bases from V and 0 bases from J, with 6 bases between. Germline loops: CDR1 SGHDT, CDR2 YYEEEE. There are 14 residues in the CDR3. Here the CDR3 reads CASSLVWANYGYTF. The CDR3 DNA sequence: TGTGCCAGCAGCTTGGTGTGGGCTAACTATGGCTACACCTTC.

The V and J genes are TRBV7-9 and TRBJ1-2; no clear D gene. Germline values: CDR1 SEHNR, CDR2 FQNEAQ (reference sequence). V was trimmed by 2 bases and J by 8 bases, leaving 6 bases between them. The CDR3 has 11 residues. CDR3 protein: CASSLFEGYTF. The CDR3 DNA is TGTGCCAGCAGCTTATTCGAGGGCTACACCTTC.

This chain uses TRBV6-5 with TRBJ2-3; D is possibly TRBD2 (6 bases). From germline, CDR1 is MNHEY and CDR2 SVGAGI. With 1 base removed from V and 8 bases from J, the gap between germline ends came to 7 bases. The CDR3 covers 12 residues. CDR3 in DNA: TGTGCCAGCAGTTACTTCGGGGGTACGCAGTATTTT. This translates into CASSYFGGTQYF.

The chain joins TRBV15 to TRBJ2-5; D remains unclear. Deletions cut 0 bases from V and 6 bases from J, with 8 bases between. This CDR3 is 13 amino acids long. Germline CDR1 LNHNV, CDR2 YYDKDF (reference sequence). The CDR3 DNA follows: TGTGCCACCAGCAGAGATTGGACGAAGACCCAGTACTTC. It codes for CATSRDWTKTQYF.

This chain joins TRBV6-5 and TRBJ1-5; 10 nucleotides agree with TRBD1. The CDR3 is 15 residues long. The trim removed 4 bases at V and 4 bases at J, leaving 4 bases unmatched. Germline CDR1 MNHEY, CDR2 SVGAGI. The CDR3 is CASSSGTGVNQPQHF. The CDR3 DNA is TGTGCCAGCAGTTCAGGGACAGGGGTAAATCAGCCCCAGCATTTT.

CDR3 residues: CASSQPGAGGSYNEQFF. The CDR3 region has the DNA TGCGCCAGCAGCCAACCGGGGGCGGGGGGCTCCTACAATGAGCAGTTCTTC. The chain recombines TRBV4-1 with TRBJ2-1; TRBD2 matches at 8 bases. The ends lost 2 bases at V and 0 bases at J; junction bases unmatched: 6. The CDR3 contains 17 residues. Germline lookup yields CDR1 MGHRA and CDR2 YSYEKL.

This clone was observed a few times. The chain uses TRBV7-2 and TRBJ1-1; D unclear. V lost 5 bases and J lost 0, with 10 bases in between. Germline assignment: CDR1 SGHTA and CDR2 FQGNSA. CDR3 length: 14 residues. CDR3: CASSQQGMNTEAFF. The CDR3 nucleotides read TGTGCCAGCAGCCAACAAGGAATGAACACTGAAGCTTTCTTT.

V is TRBV9 and J is TRBJ1-1; D possibly corresponds to TRBD1 (6 bases). Germline V lookup: CDR1 SGDLS, CDR2 YYNGEE. Trimming shortened V by 2 bases and J by 1 base, and 12 bases separated the two germline ends. The CDR3 totals 15 residues. As DNA, the CDR3 is TGTGCCAGCAGCGTTGCGGGGGCGTGGAACACTGAAGCTTTCTTT. Protein sequence: CASSVAGAWNTEAFF.

The chain recombines TRBV5-1 with TRBJ1-4; D uncertain. There are 16 residues in the CDR3. V was trimmed by 0 bases and J by 7 bases, leaving 16 bases between them. Germline V gene lookup returns CDR1 SGHRS and CDR2 YFSETQ. In DNA, the CDR3 is TGCGCCAGCAGCTTGGAGGGCATTTCTCTTGCTGAAAAACTGTTTTTT. This sequence encodes CASSLEGISLAEKLFF.

This clone was observed a handful of times. In nucleotides, the CDR3 is TGTGCCAGCAGTCCTGGGGCGAGTACGCAGTATTTT. It codes for CASSPGASTQYF. The chain carries TRBV6-5 and TRBJ2-3, with a tentative D call TRBD1 (5 bases). Germline loops: CDR1 MNHEY, CDR2 SVGAGI. The CDR3 is 12 amino acids. Trimming removed 5 bases from V and 8 bases from J, with 11 bases in between.

The chain has TRBV27 and TRBJ2-7, with D possibly being TRBD2 (7 bases). Trimming removed 2 bases from V and 5 bases from J, with 13 bases in between. CDR3 length: 14 amino acids. Germline assignment: CDR1 MNHEY and CDR2 SMNVEV (reference sequence). The CDR3 nucleotides read TGTGCCAGCAGTTTAGGGGGGGGCGGCCACGAGCAGTACTTC. It translates to CASSLGGGGHEQYF.

The chain couples TRBV4-1 to TRBJ2-3, with D perhaps matching TRBD1 or TRBD2 (5 bases each). Germline CDR1 reads MGHRA; CDR2 reads YSYEKL. Deletions cut 5 bases from V and 0 bases from J, with 15 bases between. This CDR3 contains 16 residues. CDR3 sequence reads: CASSDGRQLSTDTQYF. CDR3 DNA: TGCGCCAGCAGCGATGGGAGACAGTTAAGCACAGATACGCAGTATTTT.

The CDR3 reads CASSYRLAGSSYEQYF. The CDR3 region has the DNA TGTGCCAGCAGTTACCGACTAGCGGGCTCCTCCTACGAGCAGTACTTC. The rearrangement joins TRBV6-5 to TRBJ2-7, with 10 bases lining up with TRBD2. V shed 2 bases, J shed 0 bases, and the junction held 4 bases outside the gene matches. In germline, CDR1 is MNHEY, CDR2 SVGAGI. This CDR3 is built from 16 residues.

The V gene is TRBV7-9, the J gene TRBJ1-5; D call uncertain. Germline V CDR1 and CDR2: SEHNR, FQNEAQ (reference sequence). This CDR3 spans 15 amino acids. The germline V and J ends were trimmed by 2 bases and 0 bases, with 8 bases remaining between them. This CDR3 is CASSLNGHSNQPQHF. The CDR3 DNA is TGTGCCAGCAGCTTAAACGGCCATAGCAATCAGCCCCAGCATTTT.

This clone was found once. The chain joins TRBV6-5 to TRBJ1-5; D unclear. Between the trimmed V and J ends, which lost 6 bases and 2 bases, there was a span of 11 bases. The germline gives CDR1 MNHEY, CDR2 SVGAGI. The CDR3 loop spans 14 amino acids. CDR3: CASRPTIGNQPQHF. CDR3 coding DNA: TGTGCCAGCAGACCAACGATCGGCAATCAGCCCCAGCATTTT.